The 8 T cell receptor beta chains below come from one sample, sequenced in a study of blood T cell repertoires in COVID-19. Clones were read by immunoSEQ multiplex PCR, and TCRdb kept only the in-frame ones, dropping some. The sample includes about 280,000 clones, approximately 91% of them seen just once. The sample comprised peripheral blood. These receptor sequences come from a man between 18 and 35 years old with active or convalescent COVID-19.

This chain links TRBV6-5 with TRBJ1-5; 7 nucleotides agree with TRBD1. The CDR3 is made up of 14 amino acids. CDR1 and CDR2 from the germline V gene are MNHEY and SVGAGI. Trimming removed 5 bases from V and 5 bases from J; junction bases left unmatched: 6. CDR3 nucleotides: TGTGCCAGCAGTACATACAGGGGAGATCAGCCCCAGCATTTT. This codes for CASSTYRGDQPQHF.

The CDR3: CASSLYWWRGSYEQYF. DNA for the CDR3: TGCGCCAGCAGCTTGTATTGGTGGCGCGGCTCCTACGAGCAGTACTTC. The chain joins TRBV5-1 to TRBJ2-7; D ambiguous. Germline V CDR1 and CDR2: SGHRS, YFSETQ. The CDR3 is 16 amino acids. The ends were cut back, 1 base at V and 0 bases at J, with 14 bases in the middle. The entire variable domain, with the rest obtained from reference TRBV5-1 and TRBJ2-7, is as follows: KAGVTQTPRYLIKTRGQQVTLSCSPISGHRSVSWYQQTPGQGLQFLFEYFSETQRNKGNFPGRFSGRQFSNSRSEMNVSTLELGDSALYLCASSLYWWRGSYEQYFGPGTRLTVT.

This clone was counted a single time. The chain employs TRBV19 and TRBJ1-1; perhaps TRBD1 as D (6 bases). Per germline, CDR1 LNHDA and CDR2 SQIVND (reference sequence). The germline V and J ends were trimmed by 1 base and 3 bases, with 9 bases remaining between them. The CDR3 contains 14 residues. CDR3: CASSIVQGHTEAFF. The CDR3 DNA is TGTGCCAGTAGTATAGTCCAGGGGCACACTGAAGCTTTCTTT.

The rearrangement uses TRBV11-3 and TRBJ2-1; D is possibly TRBD1 (6 bases). CDR3 size: 20 residues. Germline loops: CDR1 SGHNT, CDR2 YENEEA. Trimming removed 10 bases at V and 8 bases at J, with 39 bases between. In nucleotides, the CDR3 is TGTGCCACCCAGCAGGGCTGCTGGGGGCCCAACGGCCCGGCATCCGATGAGCAGTTCTTC. Protein product: CATQQGCWGPNGPASDEQFF.

This clone was detected once. The chain joins TRBV7-2 to TRBJ2-7; TRBD1 agrees at 9 bases. The CDR3 is 15 amino acids. CDR1 and CDR2 (germline): SGHTA, FQGNSA. V shed 5 bases and J 6 bases; nucleotides not matched to a gene: 11. CDR3 loop: CASSPTGQGGSEQYF. DNA for the CDR3: TGTGCCAGCAGCCCAACGGGACAGGGAGGTTCCGAGCAGTACTTC. Full variable domain (remainder filled in from reference TRBV7-2 and TRBJ2-7): GAGVSQSPSNKVTEKGKDVELRCDPISGHTALYWYRQSLGQGLEFLIYFQGNSAPDKSGLPSDRFSAERTGGSVSTLTIQRTQQEDSAVYLCASSPTGQGGSEQYFGPGTRLTVT.

This rearrangement joins TRBV9 to TRBJ1-6; TRBD1 agrees at 9 bases. After removal of 4 bases from V and 9 bases from J, the junction contained 11 bases not matched to a gene. CDR3 length equals 16 residues. Germline V CDR1 and CDR2: SGDLS, YYNGEE. The DNA for the CDR3 is TGTGCCAGCAGCCCACGGACAGGGGAGTATTTTTCACCCCTCCACTTT. It translates to CASSPRTGEYFSPLHF.

The rearrangement uses TRBV24-1 and TRBJ1-5; the D is unclear. Germline V gene sequence: CDR1 KGHDR, CDR2 SFDVKD. The CDR3 is 16 residues long. Deletions cut 5 bases from V and 0 bases from J, with 13 bases between. The CDR3 sequence is CATSGERENSNQPQHF. The CDR3 region has the DNA TGTGCCACCAGTGGTGAACGGGAGAATAGCAATCAGCCCCAGCATTTT.

The rearrangement links TRBV7-9 to TRBJ2-2; TRBD2 matches at 10 bases. Germline lookup yields CDR1 SEHNR and CDR2 FQNEAQ (reference sequence). This CDR3 is 16 amino acids long. Trimming removed 3 bases from V and 2 bases from J; junction bases left unmatched: 3. The CDR3 DNA reads TGTGCCAGCAGCTTGTTAGCGGGGGGAAACACCGGGGAGCTGTTTTTT. Encoded protein: CASSLLAGGNTGELFF. Together with reference TRBV7-9 and TRBJ2-2, the CDR3 gives the full variable domain: DTGVSQNPRHKITKRGQNVTFRCDPISEHNRLYWYRQTLGQGPEFLTYFQNEAQLEKSRLLSDRFSAERPKGSFSTLEIQRTEQGDSAMYLCASSLLAGGNTGELFFGEGSRLTVL.